This passage covers 23 T cell receptor beta chains from one sample sequenced in a study of regulatory T cells in long-lasting Graves disease. Construction of the TCR beta libraries employed iRepertoire HTBI primers in conjunction with Arm-PCR of CDR3 regions. TCRdb recomputed calls from the multiplex PCR reads with MiXCR, one row per CDR3 protein. The sample has about 290,000 distinct CDR3 sequences, around a fifth seen once; the top ten hold roughly three fifths. Time point specified: persistent/refractory GD, antithyroid drugs over 5 years with positive TRAb. PBMC RNA served as the TCR library source. Sequenced here: peripheral blood mononuclear cells (PBMCs), sampled when the disease was refractory, from a patient treated with antithyroid drugs. The receptors stem from a female donor with Graves disease.

The rearrangement uses TRBV5-5 and TRBJ1-5; D is uncertain. The CDR3 has 15 residues. Germline CDR1 SGHKS, CDR2 YYEKEE (reference sequence). Trimming pared 0 bases from V and 1 base from J, leaving 8 bases between. DNA of the CDR3: TGTGCCAGCAGCTTGGGCGGCAGGAGCAATCAGCCCCAGCATTTT. Its protein is CASSLGGRSNQPQHF.

The chain combines TRBV19 with TRBJ1-5; D gene unclear. V dropped 3 bases and J dropped 1 base, with 31 bases sitting between them. CDR1 LNHDA and CDR2 SQIVND come from the germline V gene (reference sequence). This CDR3 has 22 residues. This CDR3 reads CASSMAGGQAFGNTRSNQPQHF. CDR3 nucleotides: TGTGCCAGTAGTATGGCGGGAGGGCAGGCCTTCGGGAACACAAGGAGCAATCAGCCCCAGCATTTT.

Turning to this clonotype: A junction end diverges from the germline sequence, so it may reflect a read error. The gene calls are TRBV19 and TRBJ1-5; possibly TRBD1 for D (5 bases). There are 15 residues in the CDR3. Germline CDR1 and CDR2: LNHDA and SQIVND (reference sequence). This CDR3 reads CASNIIEGRNQPQHF. CDR3 in DNA: TGTGCCAGTAATATAATCGAGGGGCGCAATCAGCCCCAGCATTTT.

The V and J genes are TRBV29-1 and TRBJ2-2; TRBD2 agrees at 7 bases. The CDR3 sequence is 15 residues long. Per the germline V gene, CDR1 is SQVTM and CDR2 is ANQGSEA. Trimming at V came to 0 bases and at J to 7 bases, leaving 8 bases not matched to a gene. As DNA, the CDR3 is TGCAGCGTTGAAGATCCCCGGGAGGATGTCGGGGAGCTGTTTTTT. Protein sequence: CSVEDPREDVGELFF.

The rearrangement joins TRBV3-1 to TRBJ2-3; D uncertain. Per the germline V gene, CDR1 is LGHDT and CDR2 is YNNKEL (reference sequence). There are 13 residues in the CDR3. V lost 0 bases, J lost 2 bases, and 3 bases lay in between. The CDR3 bases are TGTGCCAGCAGCCAAGATCCCACAGATACGCAGTATTTT. The encoded protein is CASSQDPTDTQYF.

This chain connects TRBV4-3 to TRBJ2-3; 8 positions match TRBD1. The V segment lost 0 bases and the J segment 0 bases; nucleotides outside the gene matches: 2. CDR1 is LGHNA, CDR2 YSLEER, per germline. CDR3 size: 16 residues. CDR3 sequence reads: CASSQDQGASTDTQYF. The CDR3 region has the DNA TGCGCCAGCAGCCAAGATCAGGGGGCTAGCACAGATACGCAGTATTTT.

This clonotype showed up just a few times. The chain joins TRBV30 to TRBJ1-1; D remains ambiguous. The germline V and J ends were trimmed by 4 bases and 9 bases, with 18 bases remaining between them. Germline CDR1 GTSNPN, CDR2 SVGIG (reference sequence). This CDR3 is built from 13 residues. CDR3 nucleotides: TGTGCCTGGATTAACCGGGTTTCCATCAAAGCTTTCTTT. Protein product: CAWINRVSIKAFF.

The chain is built from TRBV5-1 and TRBJ2-7; 7 nucleotides agree with TRBD2. Germline V lookup: CDR1 SGHRS, CDR2 YFSETQ. The CDR3 sequence is 16 residues long. J gave up 5 bases and V 3 bases, and 14 bases lay outside the gene matches. Here the CDR3 reads CASSWGGTGPMDEQYF. DNA of the CDR3: TGCGCCAGCAGCTGGGGGGGGACTGGACCAATGGACGAGCAGTACTTC. Looking up the rest from reference TRBV5-1 and TRBJ2-7 gives the full variable domain: KAGVTQTPRYLIKTRGQQVTLSCSPISGHRSVSWYQQTPGQGLQFLFEYFSETQRNKGNFPGRFSGRQFSNSRSEMNVSTLELGDSALYLCASSWGGTGPMDEQYFGPGTRLTVT.

In its sample, this clonotype was seen many times. J is TRBJ2-5 and V is TRBV27, with TRBD2 as a possible D gene (6 bases). The CDR3 spans 13 residues. V lost 2 bases to trimming and J lost 6 bases, with 10 bases between them. Looked up from germline, CDR1 is MNHEY and CDR2 is SMNVEV (reference sequence). This CDR3 is CASSLGGRQTQYF. The CDR3 region has the DNA TGTGCCAGCAGTTTAGGGGGGAGGCAGACCCAGTACTTC.

This clonotype has a count of ten or more. The J gene is TRBJ2-7, the V gene TRBV28; 9 nucleotides line up with TRBD2. This CDR3 has 17 amino acids. The ends lost 3 bases at V and 6 bases at J; junction bases unmatched: 15. Looked up from germline, CDR1 is MDHEN and CDR2 is SYDVKM. The CDR3 reads CASSLSVPGREGLEQYF. DNA for the CDR3: TGTGCCAGCAGTTTGAGTGTTCCGGGGCGGGAGGGTCTCGAGCAGTACTTC.

The V and J genes are TRBV6-6 and TRBJ1-4, with D unclear. This CDR3 is built from 13 residues. Germline lookup yields CDR1 MNHNY and CDR2 SVGAGI (reference sequence). Trimming shortened V by 1 base and J by 6 bases, and 6 bases separated the two germline ends. Here the CDR3 DNA reads TGTGCCAGCAGTTACTTGAAGGATGAAAAACTGTTTTTT. This translates into CASSYLKDEKLFF.

In this sample, this clonotype turned up a few times. The chain couples TRBV5-8 to TRBJ2-4, with a weak D call TRBD2 (6 bases). CDR3 size: 15 residues. V lost 0 bases to trimming and J lost 8 bases, with 15 bases between them. Germline V gives CDR1 SGHTS, CDR2 YDEGEE. CDR3 bases: TGTGCCAGCAGCTTGGCCTGGGACGGCGGGGACATTCAGTACTTC. Translating gives CASSLAWDGGDIQYF.

This clonotype was counted a single time. The J gene is TRBJ2-5, the V gene TRBV28, with TRBD2 matching 12 bases. V was pared by 1 base and J by 5 bases, with 5 bases of the junction left unmatched. Germline V gives CDR1 MDHEN, CDR2 SYDVKM. This CDR3 is 16 amino acids long. The CDR3 protein is CASSLSLAGGRETQYF. The CDR3 region has the DNA TGTGCCAGCAGTTTATCACTAGCGGGAGGTCGCGAGACCCAGTACTTC.

This clonotype was found many times. The V and J genes are TRBV20-1 and TRBJ2-7; 8 positions match TRBD2. J lost 4 bases, V lost 5 bases, and 7 bases had no gene match. In germline, CDR1 is DFQATT, CDR2 SNEGSKA (reference sequence). The CDR3 consists of 13 residues. The CDR3 nucleotides read TGCAGTGCTGACTCCCCGGGGGGGTACGAGCAGTACTTC. It specifies CSADSPGGYEQYF.

In this sample, this clonotype turned up many times. This chain joins TRBV28 and TRBJ1-5; D not resolved. Trimming took off 5 bases at V and 5 bases at J, with 13 bases between the two ends. The CDR3 sequence is 14 residues long. Germline V gene lookup returns CDR1 MDHEN and CDR2 SYDVKM. This chain's CDR3 is CASSPRGRDQPQHF. The CDR3 coding sequence is TGTGCCAGCAGTCCCCGGGGAAGGGATCAGCCCCAGCATTTT. Supplemented by reference TRBV28 and TRBJ1-5, the full variable domain reads DVKVTQSSRYLVKRTGEKVFLECVQDMDHENMFWYRQDPGLGLRLIYFSYDVKMKEKGDIPEGYSVSREKKERFSLILESASTNQTSMYLCASSPRGRDQPQHFGDGTRLSIL.

This clonotype has a count of ten or more. The chain carries TRBV5-6 and TRBJ1-2; D is uncertain. With 1 base removed from V and 7 bases from J, the gap between germline ends came to 14 bases. CDR1 SGHDT and CDR2 YYEEEE come from the germline V gene. The CDR3 totals 14 residues. CDR3 sequence reads: CASSLPAKKRGYTF. The CDR3 DNA reads as TGTGCCAGCAGCTTGCCTGCCAAAAAACGTGGCTACACCTTC.

The chain joins TRBV10-3 to TRBJ1-2, with D perhaps matching TRBD1 (6 bases). This CDR3 contains 14 residues. Germline V lookup: CDR1 ENHRY, CDR2 SYGVKD. Trimming shortened V by 2 bases and J by 4 bases, and 11 bases separated the two germline ends. CDR3 region: CAISEQMDSYGYTF. CDR3 DNA: TGTGCCATCAGTGAGCAGATGGACAGCTATGGCTACACCTTC.

This clonotype was counted only a few times. V is TRBV5-6 and J is TRBJ2-7; D is perhaps TRBD1 (6 bases). Germline values: CDR1 SGHDT, CDR2 YYEEEE. Deletions cut 2 bases from V and 3 bases from J, with 12 bases between. The CDR3 sequence is 14 residues long. CDR3 sequence reads: CASSFAGTIYEQYF. Here the CDR3 DNA reads TGTGCCAGCAGCTTCGCCGGGACAATCTACGAGCAGTACTTC.

This chain uses TRBV27 with TRBJ2-5; tentative D call: TRBD1 (5 bases). Germline V gives CDR1 MNHEY, CDR2 SMNVEV (reference sequence). The CDR3 is made up of 14 amino acids. With 5 bases removed from V and 0 bases from J, the gap between germline ends came to 10 bases. CDR3 in DNA: TGTGCCAGCAGTCCCAGGGATGACCAAGAGACCCAGTACTTC. Amino acid sequence: CASSPRDDQETQYF.

This clonotype has more than one count but fewer than ten. The J gene is TRBJ2-7, the V gene TRBV28; D remains ambiguous. The CDR3 extends over 16 amino acids. Germline V CDR1 and CDR2: MDHEN, SYDVKM. Trimming shortened V by 5 bases and J by 2 bases, and 19 bases separated the two germline ends. The CDR3 loop is CASSPPAGPITYEQYF. CDR3 DNA: TGTGCCAGCAGTCCCCCGGCAGGACCGATTACCTACGAGCAGTACTTC.

This clonotype was seen more than once but under ten times. J is TRBJ2-7 and V is TRBV20-1; D assignment may be TRBD1 or TRBD2 (5 bases each). This CDR3 is 17 amino acids long. The V gene lost 0 bases and the J gene lost 2 bases, with 20 bases spanning the gap. Germline loops: CDR1 DFQATT, CDR2 SNEGSKA (reference sequence). The CDR3 here is CSAREGRWGTRTYEQYF. In DNA form, the CDR3 reads TGCAGTGCTAGAGAGGGCCGATGGGGGACGAGAACCTACGAGCAGTACTTC.

This clonotype appeared many times. The gene calls are TRBV6-1 and TRBJ2-2; 10 positions match TRBD1. Germline V gives CDR1 MNHNS, CDR2 SASEGT. The CDR3 spans 17 residues. The trim removed 3 bases at V and 2 bases at J, leaving 6 bases unmatched. CDR3 DNA sequence: TGTGCCAGCAGTGACTTTGGGGACAGGGGCAACACCGGGGAGCTGTTTTTT. It codes for CASSDFGDRGNTGELFF.

As DNA, the CDR3 is TGTGCCATCAGTGAGGAAATGGGGGGTCCCCATGAGCAGTTCTTC. Its translation is CAISEEMGGPHEQFF. The genes are TRBV10-3 and TRBJ2-1, with D possibly being TRBD2 (6 bases). CDR1 is ENHRY and CDR2 is SYGVKD in the germline V gene. Trimming took 2 bases from V and 8 from J, leaving 16 bases between them. The CDR3 spans 15 residues.